This is a list of T cell receptor beta chains from one sample in a study of T cells in Graves' hyperthyroidism and ophthalmopathy. One entry per CDR3 protein results from TCRdb running MiXCR on the multiplex PCR reads. The sample lists roughly 580,000 distinct CDR3 sequences, 46% occurring once. The sequencing input was peripheral blood or thyroid tissue (not recorded which). The receptors shown here come from a young woman with Graves' hyperthyroidism. Both conserved end residues are part of each CDR3. Each record gives: clone size, J gene, V gene, D gene, CDR3 length, CDR3 protein, CDR3 DNA. D genes are given only for firm matches. Clone sizes are given selectively: once, few, many, or a class where the clone is expanded.

. TRBJ1-4 TRBV2 . 14 CASQYLRDGEKLFF TGTGCCAGCCAATACCTCCGGGACGGTGAAAAACTGTTTTTT
few TRBJ2-2 TRBV20-1 . 14 CSARNQGGPGELFF TGCAGTGCTAGAAATCAGGGAGGACCCGGGGAGCTGTTTTTT
. TRBJ2-7 TRBV7-2 . 14 CASSYRAGVNEQYF TGTGCCAGCAGTTACAGGGCGGGAGTGAACGAGCAGTACTTC
few TRBJ1-1 TRBV20-1 TRBD1 13 CSAGRGRNTEAFF TGCAGTGCTGGCAGGGGGCGAAACACTGAAGCTTTCTTT
. TRBJ1-5 TRBV6-1 . 13 CAISEAVGWPQHF TGTGCCATCAGTGAAGCTGTCGGGTGGCCCCAGCATTTT
once TRBJ1-1 TRBV7-2 . 12 CASTLDRTEAFF TGTGCCAGCACCCTAGACAGGACTGAAGCTTTCTTT
few TRBJ2-7 TRBV2 . 15 CASSLSVGQAYEQYF TGTGCCAGCAGTTTATCAGTAGGGCAGGCCTACGAGCAGTACTTC
. TRBJ2-6 TRBV5-4 . 14 CASSGGPGANVLTF TGTGCCAGCAGCGGGGGCCCTGGGGCCAACGTCCTGACTTTC
. TRBJ2-2 TRBV7-9 . 15 CASSPPTDGTGELFF TGTGCCAGCAGCCCACCAACGGACGGAACCGGGGAGCTGTTTTTT
once TRBJ2-5 TRBV2 . 14 CASSDGGSNQPQYF TGTGCCAGCAGTGACGGGGGTAGCAATCAGCCCCAGTACTTC
many TRBJ1-6 TRBV19 . 15 CASSIRRLADSPLHF TGTGCCAGTAGTATACGTCGGCTCGCGGATTCACCCCTCCACTTT
. TRBJ1-3 TRBV7-2 . 15 CASSLYGRAGNTIYF TGTGCCAGCAGCTTATATGGCAGGGCGGGAAACACCATATATTTT
. TRBJ1-2 TRBV7-2 . 15 CASSLEYSLHYGYTF TGTGCCAGCAGCTTAGAGTACAGCCTACATTATGGCTACACCTTC
. TRBJ2-7 TRBV15 . 14 CATSTTDTSYEQYF TGTGCCACCAGCACCACGGACACCTCCTACGAGCAGTACTTC
. TRBJ2-7 TRBV24-1 TRBD1 13 CASSDTQGNEQYF TGTGCCAGCTCAGATACACAGGGGAACGAGCAGTACTTC
few TRBJ1-4 TRBV11-2 . 13 CASSGRVGEKLFF TGTGCCAGCAGCGGCAGGGTCGGTGAAAAACTGTTTTTT
. TRBJ2-7 TRBV19 . 14 CASTNEGTPYEQYF TGTGCCAGTACCAACGAGGGGACCCCCTACGAGCAGTACTTC
. TRBJ1-1 TRBV12-3/TRBV12-4 . 14 CASSLIRHGDEAFF TGTGCCAGCAGTTTAATTAGGCACGGGGATGAAGCTTTCTTT
many TRBJ1-1 TRBV15 . 13 CATSRGGNTEAFF TGTGCCACCAGCAGAGGGGGGAACACTGAAGCTTTCTTT
. TRBJ2-6 TRBV25-1 . 13 CASSERVANVLTF TGTGCCAGCAGTGAAAGGGTGGCCAACGTCCTGACTTTC
. TRBJ1-6 TRBV2 . 14 CANRLVPSNSPLHF TGTGCCAACAGGTTGGTTCCGAGTAATTCACCCCTCCACTTT
. TRBJ1-5 TRBV2 TRBD1 17 CASRRNRQGNSNQPQHF TGTGCCAGCAGACGGAACAGACAGGGTAATAGCAATCAGCCCCAGCATTTT
. TRBJ1-2 TRBV7-8 . 14 CASSPPWGPYGYTF TGTGCCAGCAGTCCTCCTTGGGGCCCCTATGGCTACACCTTC
. TRBJ2-2 TRBV14 . 14 CASSQDQNTGELFF TGTGCCAGCAGCCAAGACCAGAACACCGGGGAGCTGTTTTTT
few TRBJ1-1 TRBV2 . 14 CASTAAVMNTEAFF TGTGCCAGCACGGCAGCGGTCATGAACACTGAAGCTTTCTTT
. TRBJ1-2 TRBV12-3/TRBV12-4 . 13 CASRPGRFYGYTF TGTGCCAGCAGGCCGGGACGGTTCTATGGCTACACCTTC
. TRBJ1-1 TRBV10-3 . 14 CAISDRKMNTEAFF TGTGCCATCAGTGATCGGAAGATGAACACTGAAGCTTTCTTT
few TRBJ2-7 TRBV11-1 TRBD2 15 CASSGLGSRLREQYF TGTGCCAGCAGCGGACTAGGATCCCGGCTACGGGAGCAGTACTTC
. TRBJ1-5 TRBV6-5 . 14 CASSNGQTSAPQHF TGTGCCAGCAGTAACGGACAGACGAGTGCGCCCCAGCATTTT
few TRBJ1-1 TRBV20-1 TRBD1 13 CSARQGWNTEAFF TGCAGTGCCAGACAGGGTTGGAACACTGAAGCTTTCTTT
. TRBJ2-7 TRBV7-9 . 14 CASSLTSRTYEQYF TGTGCCAGCAGCTTAACTAGCAGAACCTACGAGCAGTACTTC
. TRBJ1-1 TRBV7-9 TRBD1 14 CASSSDRGVSEAFF TGTGCCAGCAGCTCGGACAGGGGAGTATCTGAAGCTTTCTTT
many TRBJ1-4 TRBV2 . 13 CASIVGQYEKLFF TGTGCCAGCATCGTCGGCCAGTATGAAAAACTGTTTTTT
many TRBJ1-5 TRBV14 . 14 CASSPGYGNQPQHF TGTGCCAGCAGCCCGGGGTACGGCAATCAGCCCCAGCATTTT
. TRBJ2-7 TRBV11-2 TRBD2 16 CASSPMGLAGGYEQYF TGTGCCAGCAGTCCGATGGGACTAGCGGGGGGGTACGAGCAGTACTTC
. TRBJ2-4 TRBV4-1 . 14 CASSPGVAANIQYF TGCGCCAGCAGTCCCGGGGTAGCGGCAAACATTCAGTACTTC
many TRBJ1-1 TRBV29-1 . 12 CSGGQMNTEAFF TGCAGCGGCGGACAGATGAACACTGAAGCTTTCTTT
. TRBJ2-7 TRBV14 TRBD1 15 CASSLRDRGPNEQYF TGTGCCAGCAGCCTGCGAGACAGGGGGCCAAACGAGCAGTACTTC
. TRBJ1-1 TRBV12-3/TRBV12-4 . 15 CASRGWSRANTEAFF TGTGCCAGCAGGGGCTGGTCGCGGGCTAACACTGAAGCTTTCTTT
. TRBJ1-5 TRBV12-3/TRBV12-4 . 14 CDSSTTGKGQPQHF TGTGACAGCAGCACCACAGGAAAAGGACAGCCCCAGCATTTT
few TRBJ1-4 TRBV6-1 . 12 CASSPLHEKLFF TGTGCCAGCAGCCCACTCCATGAAAAACTGTTTTTT
many TRBJ1-5 TRBV29-1 . 14 CSVQTRGFGQPQHF TGCAGCGTCCAGACTCGGGGTTTCGGTCAGCCCCAGCATTTT
. TRBJ1-5 TRBV2 . 14 CASSREYSNQPQHF TGTGCCAGCAGCCGGGAGTATAGCAATCAGCCCCAGCATTTT
. TRBJ2-6 TRBV12-3/TRBV12-4 . 15 CASGGTVSGANVLTF TGTGCCAGCGGGGGGACAGTCTCTGGGGCCAACGTCCTGACTTTC
. TRBJ2-7 TRBV25-1 TRBD1 13 CASSRQGRDEQYF TGTGCCAGCAGTCGACAGGGTCGGGACGAGCAGTACTTC
. TRBJ1-1 TRBV20-1 TRBD1 14 CSANPGQGFTEAFF TGCAGTGCTAACCCGGGACAGGGCTTCACTGAAGCTTTCTTT
few TRBJ2-5 TRBV15 . 11 CATSRGGTQYF TGTGCCACCAGCAGAGGCGGGACCCAGTACTTC
many TRBJ2-7 TRBV9 . 13 CASSVGQTYEQYF TGTGCCAGCAGCGTCGGACAGACCTACGAGCAGTACTTC
. TRBJ2-7 TRBV29-1 TRBD2 12 CSGGLAGYEQYF TGCAGCGGTGGACTAGCGGGGTACGAGCAGTACTTC
few TRBJ1-3 TRBV5-1 . 17 CASSLERTSSSGNTIYF TGCGCCAGCAGCTTGGAGAGGACGTCGAGCTCTGGAAACACCATATATTTT
many TRBJ2-2 TRBV7-2 . 14 CASRNWANTGELFF TGTGCCAGCAGAAATTGGGCGAACACCGGGGAGCTGTTTTTT
. TRBJ2-2 TRBV29-1 . 15 CSVAAGSRNTGELFF TGCAGCGTTGCGGCAGGGAGTAGGAACACCGGGGAGCTGTTTTTT
few TRBJ2-7 TRBV7-8 TRBD1 14 CASRWGQGGNEQYF TGTGCCAGCCGCTGGGGACAGGGAGGGAACGAGCAGTACTTC
few TRBJ1-2 TRBV29-1 TRBD1 13 CSVERGLSYGYTF TGCAGCGTTGAGAGGGGGCTGAGCTATGGCTACACCTTC
. TRBJ2-6 TRBV19 . 19 CASRTPGDGPSSGANVLTF TGTGCCAGTAGAACCCCAGGGGACGGCCCGAGCTCTGGGGCCAACGTCCTGACTTTC
many TRBJ1-2 TRBV7-2 . 12 CASSHDGYGYTF TGTGCCAGCAGCCACGACGGCTATGGCTACACCTTC